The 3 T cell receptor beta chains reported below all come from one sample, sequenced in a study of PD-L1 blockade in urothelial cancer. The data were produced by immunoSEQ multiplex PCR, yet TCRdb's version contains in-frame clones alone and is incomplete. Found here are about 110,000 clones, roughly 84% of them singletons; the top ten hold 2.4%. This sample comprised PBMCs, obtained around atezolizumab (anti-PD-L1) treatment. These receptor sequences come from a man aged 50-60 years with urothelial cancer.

As DNA, the CDR3 is TGCGCCAGCAGCTCTACTACCCGAAGCTCCTACAATGAGCAGTTCTTC. It translates to CASSSTTRSSYNEQFF. The chain recombines TRBV5-1 with TRBJ2-1, with D hard to call. V dropped 3 bases and J dropped 0 bases, with 13 bases sitting between them. Germline CDR1 and CDR2: SGHRS and YFSETQ. This CDR3 spans 16 amino acids.

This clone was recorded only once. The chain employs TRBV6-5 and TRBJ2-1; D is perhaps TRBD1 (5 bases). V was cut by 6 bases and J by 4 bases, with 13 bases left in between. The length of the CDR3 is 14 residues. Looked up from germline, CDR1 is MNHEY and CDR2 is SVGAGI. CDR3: CASRYDRNYNEQFF. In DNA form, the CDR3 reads TGTGCCAGCAGGTACGACAGAAATTACAATGAGCAGTTCTTC.

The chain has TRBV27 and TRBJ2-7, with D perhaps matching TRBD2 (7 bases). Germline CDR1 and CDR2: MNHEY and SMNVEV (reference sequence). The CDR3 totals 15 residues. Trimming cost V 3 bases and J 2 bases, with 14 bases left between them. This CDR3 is CASSLGGQRTYEQYF. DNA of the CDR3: TGTGCCAGCAGTTTGGGGGGGCAGCGGACCTACGAGCAGTACTTC.